These T cell receptor beta chains were read from a single sample in a study of cytomegalovirus exposure and HLA in healthy donors. Measured with immunoSEQ multiplex PCR; TCRdb has only the in-frame clones, and not every one. The sample holds about 140,000 clones, around three quarters seen once. Input material: PBMCs. The receptors here all came from a woman aged 40 to 50 in good health and CMV-seronegative. Each CDR3 is given with its conserved first and last residue. A D gene is named only where the DNA matches it firmly. The size of a clone is reported for some rows only, either as once, few or many, or as a class for expanded clones.

few	TRBJ2-3	TRBD2	TRBV5-3	CARSLVHRAGDVTDTQYF	TGTGCCAGAAGCTTGGTACACCGAGCGGGAGATGTAACAGATACGCAGTATTTT
-	TRBJ1-2	TRBD1	TRBV6-5	CASSLDRVKGYTF	TGTGCCAGCAGTCTCGACAGGGTGAAAGGCTACACCTTC
-	TRBJ2-3	-	TRBV5-1	CASSLHSSGTTTTDTQYF	TGCGCCAGCAGCCTACACAGTTCCGGGACAACAACCACAGATACGCAGTATTTT
few	TRBJ2-7	TRBD1	TRBV2	CASTRQGVTYEQYF	TGTGCCAGCACCAGACAGGGGGTCACCTACGAGCAGTACTTC
-	TRBJ1-2	TRBD1	TRBV5-1	CASSFPRDSTDGPTF	TGCGCCAGCAGCTTTCCTCGGGACAGTACGGATGGGCCCACCTTC
-	TRBJ1-3	-	TRBV6-1	CASCRTESGNTIYF	TGTGCCAGCTGCCGTACAGAGTCTGGAAACACCATATATTTT
-	TRBJ2-3	TRBD1	TRBV5-1	CASSLGQGITDTQYF	TGCGCCAGCAGCTTGGGACAGGGGATTACAGATACGCAGTATTTT
-	TRBJ1-5	TRBD1	TRBV15	CATSRRTGRQPQHF	TGTGCCACCAGCAGACGGACAGGCCGACAGCCCCAGCATTTT
-	TRBJ2-7	TRBD1	TRBV5-6	CASSPWTGRSYEQYF	TGTGCCAGCAGCCCCTGGACAGGGCGCTCCTACGAGCAGTACTTC
-	TRBJ1-1	-	TRBV6-6	CASSSQTGYEAFF	TGTGCCAGCAGTTCCCAGACCGGGTACGAAGCTTTCTTT
-	TRBJ1-5	-	TRBV6-5	CASSYRQSNQPQHF	TGTGCCAGCAGTTACCGACAGAGCAATCAGCCCCAGCATTTT
-	TRBJ2-6	TRBD1	TRBV5-1	CASSRDRAGSGANVLTF	TGCGCCAGCAGCCGTGACAGGGCAGGTTCTGGGGCCAACGTCCTGACTTTC
-	TRBJ2-7	TRBD1	TRBV6-5	CASRIGQGTYEQYF	TGTGCCAGCAGAATAGGACAGGGGACCTACGAGCAGTACTTC
-	TRBJ2-1	TRBD2	TRBV18	CASSPGAGGPREQFF	TGTGCCAGCTCACCAGGAGCGGGAGGGCCTAGGGAGCAGTTCTTC
-	TRBJ1-1	TRBD1	TRBV11-2	CASSFHTGTGNTEAFF	TGTGCCAGCAGCTTTCACACCGGGACAGGGAACACTGAAGCTTTCTTT
-	TRBJ2-3	-	TRBV16	CASSPSGGSTDTQYF	TGTGCCAGCAGCCCCTCAGGGGGGAGCACAGATACGCAGTATTTT
few	TRBJ2-7	TRBD1	TRBV6-1	CASRILDRDQYF	TGTGCCAGCAGGATCTTAGACAGGGACCAGTACTTC
once	TRBJ2-3	TRBD1	TRBV2	CASREQGAGDTQYF	TGTGCCAGCCGGGAGCAGGGGGCCGGAGATACGCAGTATTTT
-	TRBJ1-5	-	TRBV18	CASSLGHPSNQPQHF	TGTGCCAGCTCACTAGGACATCCTAGCAATCAGCCCCAGCATTTT
-	TRBJ2-2	-	TRBV6-5	CASSYIGTGELFF	TGTGCCAGCAGTTACATCGGGACCGGGGAGCTGTTTTTT
few	TRBJ1-5	-	TRBV10-3	CATNAGLESNQPQHF	TGTGCCACTAATGCTGGGCTCGAAAGCAATCAGCCCCAGCATTTT
-	TRBJ1-1	-	TRBV11-2	CASSWGGYEAFF	TGTGCCAGCAGCTGGGGGGGCTATGAAGCTTTCTTT
-	TRBJ1-2	-	TRBV9	CASSVLQGAGYGYTF	TGTGCCAGCAGCGTCCTACAGGGAGCAGGGTATGGCTACACCTTC
-	TRBJ1-2	-	TRBV7-9	CASSHPGRGEDYGYTF	TGTGCCAGCAGTCATCCGGGGAGGGGGGAAGACTATGGCTACACCTTC
-	TRBJ2-1	TRBD1	TRBV19	CASSINRGMQFF	TGTGCCAGTAGTATAAACAGGGGCATGCAGTTCTTC
-	TRBJ1-3	-	TRBV7-2	CASSSTGNTIYF	TGTGCCAGCAGCTCCACAGGGAACACCATATATTTT
-	TRBJ2-7	TRBD1	TRBV19	CASSAPGTGSYEQYF	TGTGCCAGTAGTGCCCCGGGGACAGGGTCCTACGAGCAGTACTTC
-	TRBJ2-7	-	TRBV19	CASSPRGYSSYEQYF	TGTGCCAGTAGCCCTCGGGGTTACAGCTCCTACGAGCAGTACTTC
-	TRBJ1-5	TRBD1	TRBV19	CASTRTGLNQPQHF	TGTGCCAGTACTAGGACAGGGCTCAATCAGCCCCAGCATTTT
once	TRBJ2-5	TRBD2	TRBV2	CASGGTSGTGETQYF	TGTGCCAGCGGGGGAACTAGCGGGACGGGGGAGACCCAGTACTTC
-	TRBJ1-5	-	TRBV19	CASSIAQNQPQHF	TGTGCCAGTAGTATTGCCCAGAATCAGCCCCAGCATTTT
-	TRBJ1-1	TRBD1	TRBV10-3	CATKTGGRTEAFF	TGTGCCACCAAAACAGGGGGAAGGACTGAAGCTTTCTTT
-	TRBJ1-2	TRBD1	TRBV7-2	CASSLWGGQANYGYTF	TGTGCCAGCAGCTTATGGGGGGGACAGGCAAACTATGGCTACACCTTC
few	TRBJ1-2	TRBD1	TRBV10-3	CASTGADRGQYGYTF	TGTGCCTCAACAGGGGCTGACAGGGGGCAATATGGCTACACCTTC
once	TRBJ2-7	-	TRBV7-9	CASSGSSYEQYF	TGTGCCAGCAGTGGGAGCTCCTACGAGCAGTACTTC
-	TRBJ2-3	-	TRBV5-1	CASSLSGAAGTDTQYF	TGCGCCAGCAGCTTGTCAGGTGCAGCGGGCACAGATACGCAGTATTTT
-	TRBJ2-3	TRBD1	TRBV18	CASSPSLQGITDTQYF	TGTGCCAGCTCACCATCATTACAGGGGATCACAGATACGCAGTATTTT
-	TRBJ1-5	-	TRBV27	CASSLEQGQPQHF	TGTGCCAGCAGTTTAGAGCAGGGTCAGCCCCAGCATTTT
few	TRBJ2-2	-	TRBV7-8	CASSPWGAVDTGELFF	TGTGCCAGCAGCCCCTGGGGCGCGGTCGACACCGGGGAGCTGTTTTTT
once	TRBJ1-1	-	TRBV6-1	CASTLQGNTEAFF	TGTGCCAGCACTTTACAGGGAAACACTGAAGCTTTCTTT
-	TRBJ1-1	TRBD1	TRBV6-6	CASSAPDREVYTEAFF	TGTGCCAGCAGTGCCCCGGACAGGGAGGTATACACTGAAGCTTTCTTT
-	TRBJ1-5	-	TRBV5-4	CASSSTTMNGGSNQPQHF	TGTGCCAGCAGCTCCACCACAATGAATGGGGGCTCGAATCAGCCCCAGCATTTT
few	TRBJ2-1	-	TRBV6-5	CASTGGITYNEQFF	TGTGCCAGCACCGGCGGTATAACCTACAATGAGCAGTTCTTC
-	TRBJ2-1	-	TRBV10-3	CATGKGNEQFF	TGTGCCACGGGCAAGGGGAATGAGCAGTTCTTC
once	TRBJ2-4	-	TRBV11-2	CASSPPASRENIQYF	TGTGCCAGCAGCCCGCCGGCTAGCAGAGAAAACATTCAGTACTTC
-	TRBJ2-2	TRBD2	TRBV5-1	CASKNLLAGGPNTGELFF	TGCGCCAGCAAGAACTTACTAGCGGGGGGCCCGAACACCGGGGAGCTGTTTTTT